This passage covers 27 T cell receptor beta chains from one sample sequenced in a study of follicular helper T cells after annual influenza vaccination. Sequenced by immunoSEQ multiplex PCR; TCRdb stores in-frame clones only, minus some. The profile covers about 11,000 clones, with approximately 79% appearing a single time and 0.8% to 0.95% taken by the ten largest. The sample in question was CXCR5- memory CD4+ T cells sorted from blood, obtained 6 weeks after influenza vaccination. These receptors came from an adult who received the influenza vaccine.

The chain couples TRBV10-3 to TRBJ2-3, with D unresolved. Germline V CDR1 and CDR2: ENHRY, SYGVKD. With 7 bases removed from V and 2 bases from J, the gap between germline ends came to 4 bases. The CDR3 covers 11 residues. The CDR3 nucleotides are TGTGCCATCAAGAACACAGATACGCAGTATTTT. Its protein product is CAIKNTDTQYF.

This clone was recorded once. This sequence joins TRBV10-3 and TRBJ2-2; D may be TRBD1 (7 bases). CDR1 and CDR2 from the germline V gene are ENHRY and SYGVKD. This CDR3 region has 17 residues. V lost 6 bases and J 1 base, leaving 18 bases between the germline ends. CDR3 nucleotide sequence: TGTGCCATCAGGACGGACTACAGGGGAAGGAACACCGGGGAGCTGTTTTTT. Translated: CAIRTDYRGRNTGELFF.

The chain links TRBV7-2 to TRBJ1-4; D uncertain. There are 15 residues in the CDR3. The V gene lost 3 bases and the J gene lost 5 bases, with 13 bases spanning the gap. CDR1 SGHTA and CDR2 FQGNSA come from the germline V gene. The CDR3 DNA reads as TGTGCCAGCAGCTTTGACTCCAATTTAAATGAAAAACTGTTTTTT. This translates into CASSFDSNLNEKLFF.

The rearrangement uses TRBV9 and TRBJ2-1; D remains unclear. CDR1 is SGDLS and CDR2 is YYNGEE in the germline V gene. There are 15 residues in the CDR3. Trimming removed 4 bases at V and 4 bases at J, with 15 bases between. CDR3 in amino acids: CASSPRPPAYNEQFF. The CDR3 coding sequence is TGTGCCAGCAGCCCTAGGCCCCCAGCGTACAATGAGCAGTTCTTC.

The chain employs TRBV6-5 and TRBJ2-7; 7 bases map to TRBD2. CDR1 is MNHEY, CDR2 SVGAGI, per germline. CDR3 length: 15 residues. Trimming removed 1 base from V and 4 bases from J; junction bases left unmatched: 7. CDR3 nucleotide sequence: TGTGCCAGCAGTTACTGGGGCGGGGGACCATACGAGCAGTACTTC. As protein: CASSYWGGGPYEQYF.

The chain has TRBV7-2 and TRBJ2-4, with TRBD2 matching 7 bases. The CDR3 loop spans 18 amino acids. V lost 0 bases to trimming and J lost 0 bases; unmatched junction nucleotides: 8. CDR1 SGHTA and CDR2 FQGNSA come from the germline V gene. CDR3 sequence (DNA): TGTGCCAGCAGCTTAGCGCTTAGGCGGGGGTTAGCCAAAAACATTCAGTACTTC. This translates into CASSLALRRGLAKNIQYF.

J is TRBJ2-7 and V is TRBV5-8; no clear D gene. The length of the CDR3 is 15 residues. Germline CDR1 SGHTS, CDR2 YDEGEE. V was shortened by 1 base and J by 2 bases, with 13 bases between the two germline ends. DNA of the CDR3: TGTGCCAGCAGCTTGATCGGGTATGGCACCTACGAGCAGTACTTC. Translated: CASSLIGYGTYEQYF. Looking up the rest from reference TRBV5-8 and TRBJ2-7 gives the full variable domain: EAGVTQSPTHLIKTRGQQATLRCSPISGHTSVYWYQQALGLGLQFLLWYDEGEERNRGNFPPRFSGRQFPNYSSELNVNALELEDSALYLCASSLIGYGTYEQYFGPGTRLTVT.

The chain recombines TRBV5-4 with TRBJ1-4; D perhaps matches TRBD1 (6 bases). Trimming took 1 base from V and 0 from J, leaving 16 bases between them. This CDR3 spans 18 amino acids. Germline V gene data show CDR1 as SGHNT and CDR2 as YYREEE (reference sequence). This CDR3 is CASSLKDRILATNEKLFF. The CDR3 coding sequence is TGTGCCAGCAGCTTGAAGGACAGAATCCTCGCAACTAATGAAAAACTGTTTTTT. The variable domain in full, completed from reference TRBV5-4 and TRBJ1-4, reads ETGVTQSPTHLIKTRGQQVTLRCSSQSGHNTVSWYQQALGQGPQFIFQYYREEENGRGNFPPRFSGLQFPNYSSELNVNALELDDSALYLCASSLKDRILATNEKLFFGSGTQLSVL.

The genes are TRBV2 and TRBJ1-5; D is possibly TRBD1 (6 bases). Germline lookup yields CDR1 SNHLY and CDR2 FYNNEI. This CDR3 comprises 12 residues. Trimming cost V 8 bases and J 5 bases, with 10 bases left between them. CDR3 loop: CASGDTDQPQHF. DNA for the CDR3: TGTGCCAGCGGGGACACCGATCAGCCCCAGCATTTT.

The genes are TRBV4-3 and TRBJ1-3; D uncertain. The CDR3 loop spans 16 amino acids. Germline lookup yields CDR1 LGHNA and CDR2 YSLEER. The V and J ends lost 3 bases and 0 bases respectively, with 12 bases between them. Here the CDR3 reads CASSQDRLVSGNTIYF. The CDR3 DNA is TGCGCCAGCAGCCAGGACCGGTTAGTCTCTGGAAACACCATATATTTT.

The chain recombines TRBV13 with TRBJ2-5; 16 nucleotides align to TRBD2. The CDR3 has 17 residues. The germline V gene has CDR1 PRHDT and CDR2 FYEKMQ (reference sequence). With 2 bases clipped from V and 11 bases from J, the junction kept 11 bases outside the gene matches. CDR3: CASSLFPGTSGGATQYF. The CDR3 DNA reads TGTGCCAGCAGCTTATTCCCGGGGACTAGCGGGGGGGCGACTCAGTACTTC.

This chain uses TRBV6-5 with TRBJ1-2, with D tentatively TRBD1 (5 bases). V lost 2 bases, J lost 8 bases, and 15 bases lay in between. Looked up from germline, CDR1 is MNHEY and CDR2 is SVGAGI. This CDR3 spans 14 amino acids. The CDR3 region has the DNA TGTGCCAGCAGTTACCAGGGTCCCTACTCAGGCTACACCTTC. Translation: CASSYQGPYSGYTF.

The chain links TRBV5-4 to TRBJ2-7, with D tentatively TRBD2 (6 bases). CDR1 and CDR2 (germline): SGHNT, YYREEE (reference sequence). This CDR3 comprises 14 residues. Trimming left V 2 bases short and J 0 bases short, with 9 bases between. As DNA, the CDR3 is TGTGCCAGCAGCTTATCCGGGAGCTCCTACGAGCAGTACTTC. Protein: CASSLSGSSYEQYF.

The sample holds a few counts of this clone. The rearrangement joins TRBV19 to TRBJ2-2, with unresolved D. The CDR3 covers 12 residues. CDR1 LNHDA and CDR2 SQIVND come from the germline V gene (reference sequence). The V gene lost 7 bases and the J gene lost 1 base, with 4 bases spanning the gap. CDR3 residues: CASNLNTGELFF. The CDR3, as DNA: TGTGCCAGTAATCTGAACACCGGGGAGCTGTTTTTT.

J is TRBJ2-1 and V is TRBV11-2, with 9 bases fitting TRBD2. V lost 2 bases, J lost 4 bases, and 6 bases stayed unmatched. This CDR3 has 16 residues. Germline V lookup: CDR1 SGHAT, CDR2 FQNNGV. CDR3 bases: TGTGCCAGCAGCTTAAATCCGCTAGCGGGGTACAATGAGCAGTTCTTC. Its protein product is CASSLNPLAGYNEQFF.

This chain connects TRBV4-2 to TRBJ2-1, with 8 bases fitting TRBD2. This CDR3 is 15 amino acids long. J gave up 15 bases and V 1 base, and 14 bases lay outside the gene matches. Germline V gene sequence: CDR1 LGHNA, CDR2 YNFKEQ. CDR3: CASSQVRGGLYNRFF. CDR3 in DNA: TGTGCCAGCAGCCAAGTTCGGGGGGGCTTATATAATCGGTTCTTC.

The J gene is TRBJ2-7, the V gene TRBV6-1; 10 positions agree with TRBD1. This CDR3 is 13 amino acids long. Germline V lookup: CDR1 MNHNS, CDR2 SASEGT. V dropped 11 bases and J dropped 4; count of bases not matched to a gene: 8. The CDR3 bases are TGTGCCGGGAGGGGGACAGGGGATTACGAGCAGTACTTC. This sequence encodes CAGRGTGDYEQYF.

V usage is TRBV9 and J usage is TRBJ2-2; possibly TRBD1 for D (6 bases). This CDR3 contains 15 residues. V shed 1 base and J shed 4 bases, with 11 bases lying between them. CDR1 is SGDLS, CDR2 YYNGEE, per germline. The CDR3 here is CASSVFQGSTGELFF. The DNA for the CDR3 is TGTGCCAGCAGCGTATTCCAGGGGAGCACCGGGGAGCTGTTTTTT.

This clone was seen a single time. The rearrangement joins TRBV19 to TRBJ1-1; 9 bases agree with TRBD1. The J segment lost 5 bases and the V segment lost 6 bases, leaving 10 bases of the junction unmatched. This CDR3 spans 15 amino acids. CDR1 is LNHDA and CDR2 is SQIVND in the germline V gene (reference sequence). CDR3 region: CASRTGGGLETEAFF. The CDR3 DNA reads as TGTGCCAGTAGGACAGGGGGAGGCCTAGAGACTGAAGCTTTCTTT. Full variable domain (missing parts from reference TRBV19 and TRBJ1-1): DGGITQSPKYLFRKEGQNVTLSCEQNLNHDAMYWYRQDPGQGLRLIYYSQIVNDFQKGDIAEGYSVSREKKESFPLTVTSAQKNPTAFYLCASRTGGGLETEAFFGQGTRLTVV.

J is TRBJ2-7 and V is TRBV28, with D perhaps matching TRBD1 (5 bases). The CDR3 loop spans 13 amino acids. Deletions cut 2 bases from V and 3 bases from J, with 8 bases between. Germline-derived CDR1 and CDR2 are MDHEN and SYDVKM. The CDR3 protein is CASSLPGFYEQYF. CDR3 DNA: TGTGCCAGCAGTTTACCAGGGTTCTACGAGCAGTACTTC.

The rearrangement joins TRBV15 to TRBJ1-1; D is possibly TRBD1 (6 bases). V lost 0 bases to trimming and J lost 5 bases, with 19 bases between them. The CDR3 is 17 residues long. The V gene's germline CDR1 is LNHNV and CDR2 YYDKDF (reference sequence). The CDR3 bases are TGTGCCACCAGCAGAGATTACTCAGGGGTGAAGAGGACTGAAGCTTTCTTT. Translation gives CATSRDYSGVKRTEAFF.

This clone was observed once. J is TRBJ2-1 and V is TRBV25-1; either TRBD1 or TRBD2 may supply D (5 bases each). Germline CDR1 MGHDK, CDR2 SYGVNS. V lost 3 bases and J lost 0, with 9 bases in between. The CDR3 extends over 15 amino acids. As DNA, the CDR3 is TGTGCCAGCAGTGATTGGGGGACCTCCTACAATGAGCAGTTCTTC. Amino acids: CASSDWGTSYNEQFF.

The CDR3 loop is CATSRVGLGHEQYF. The DNA of the CDR3 is TGTGCCACCAGCAGAGTAGGACTTGGACACGAGCAGTACTTC. The rearrangement uses TRBV15 and TRBJ2-7; D might be TRBD2 (5 bases). The CDR3 is 14 residues long. From germline, CDR1 is LNHNV and CDR2 YYDKDF (reference sequence). Trimming left V 1 base short and J 5 bases short, with 12 bases between.

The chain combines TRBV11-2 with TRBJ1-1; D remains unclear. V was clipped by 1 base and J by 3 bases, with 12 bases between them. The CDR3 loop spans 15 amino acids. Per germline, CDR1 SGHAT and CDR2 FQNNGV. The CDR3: CASSLGGAKDTEAFF. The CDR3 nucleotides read TGTGCCAGCAGCTTAGGAGGTGCAAAGGACACTGAAGCTTTCTTT. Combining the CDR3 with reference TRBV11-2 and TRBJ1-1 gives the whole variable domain EAGVAQSPRYKIIEKRQSVAFWCNPISGHATLYWYQQILGQGPKLLIQFQNNGVVDDSQLPKDRFSAERLKGVDSTLKIQPAKLEDSAVYLCASSLGGAKDTEAFFGQGTRLTVV.

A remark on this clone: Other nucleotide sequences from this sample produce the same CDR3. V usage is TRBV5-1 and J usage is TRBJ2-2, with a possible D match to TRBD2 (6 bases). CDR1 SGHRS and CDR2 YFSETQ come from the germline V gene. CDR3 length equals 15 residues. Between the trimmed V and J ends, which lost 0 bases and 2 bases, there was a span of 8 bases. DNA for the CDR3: TGCGCCAGCAGCTTGGAGGCGGGAAACACCGGGGAGCTGTTTTTT. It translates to CASSLEAGNTGELFF.

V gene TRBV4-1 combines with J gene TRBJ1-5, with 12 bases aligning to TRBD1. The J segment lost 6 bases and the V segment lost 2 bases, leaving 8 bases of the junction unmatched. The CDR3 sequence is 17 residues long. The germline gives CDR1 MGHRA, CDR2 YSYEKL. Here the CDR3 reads CASSQTGTGGAGQPQHF. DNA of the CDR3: TGCGCCAGCAGCCAAACCGGGACAGGGGGCGCGGGTCAGCCCCAGCATTTT.

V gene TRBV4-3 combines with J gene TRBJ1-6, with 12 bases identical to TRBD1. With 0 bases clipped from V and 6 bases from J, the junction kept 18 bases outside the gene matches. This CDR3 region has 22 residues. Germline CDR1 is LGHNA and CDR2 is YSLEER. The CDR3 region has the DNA TGCGCCAGCAGCCAAGATCCCCAGACAGGGACAGGGGGCGTCGGGCGTAATTCACCCCTCCACTTT. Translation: CASSQDPQTGTGGVGRNSPLHF.